The text below deals with one TCR beta chain. What it binds is unknown. This record comes from a study of CD8+CD57+ T cells in acquired aplastic anemia. The CDR3 runs 16 residues. Germline V CDR1 and CDR2: SNHLY, FYNNEI. After removal of 3 bases from V and 2 bases from J, the junction contained 4 bases not matched to a gene. Profiling that covered TCR beta VDJ and CDR3 relied on genomic DNA as its template. From the reads, TCRdb called clonotypes with MiXCR, one entry per CDR3 protein. The repertoire consists of approximately 21,000 distinct CDR3 sequences, with around 40% occurring once and the leading ten covering around 87%. By flow cytometry, patients selected for sequencing had shown an expansion of CD8+CD57+ cells. There was no therapy given to any patient before the blood sampling took place. Following bead-based enrichment, CD8+CD57+ cells furnished a mean 1.6 ug DNA. Study results and caveats: When set against total CD4+ and CD8+ pools, CD8+CD57+ cells in patients had lower diversity. Patients and controls had CD8+ Simpson's diversity values that were not significantly distinct.

The sequenced sample consisted of CD8+CD57+ T cells sorted from PBMCs. Subset: bead-enriched CD8+CD57+ effector memory T cells from SAA patients. This chain joins TRBV2 and TRBJ2-1; 10 bases align to TRBD2. This clonotype was obtained from a human donor with aplastic anemia. The CDR3 nucleotides read TGTGCCAGCAGTGATCCAGGACTAGCGGCCTACAATGAGCAGTTCTTC. Translating it yields CASSDPGLAAYNEQFF.